These T cell receptor beta chains were read from a single sample in a study of shared clonotypes between healthy human individuals. The assay was immunoSEQ multiplex PCR, and TCRdb's table has in-frame clones only and misses some. The repertoire holds nearly 2 million clones, about 95% seen once, with 0.95% to 1.5% in the top ten. The source material was naive CD8+ T cells sorted from blood. These receptors came from a young man in good health. Each CDR3 is given with its conserved first and last residue. The D gene is left open where the match is weak. The size field is filled for only some rows; it gives once, few, many or a size class.

v_gene	d_gene	abundance	j_gene	CDR3aa	CDR3nt
TRBV4-1	NA	NA	TRBJ2-3	CASSRAGADTQYF	TGCGCCAGCAGCCGGGCGGGTGCAGATACGCAGTATTTT
TRBV18	TRBD1	NA	TRBJ2-4	CASSPLGQASLAKNIQYF	TGTGCCAGCTCACCACTGGGACAGGCTTCACTAGCCAAAAACATTCAGTACTTC
TRBV6-5	NA	NA	TRBJ2-7	CASSYSTGQKSYEQYF	TGTGCCAGCAGTTACTCGACGGGACAAAAGTCCTACGAGCAGTACTTC
TRBV6-5	TRBD1	NA	TRBJ1-2	CASSSGTGGYYGYTF	TGTGCCAGCAGTTCCGGGACAGGGGGCTACTATGGCTACACCTTC
TRBV5-1	NA	NA	TRBJ1-1	CASREGSLLEAFF	TGCGCCAGCAGAGAAGGGAGCTTATTGGAAGCTTTCTTT
TRBV25-1	NA	NA	TRBJ2-5	CASGKGDGETQYF	TGTGCCAGCGGCAAGGGCGATGGAGAGACCCAGTACTTC
TRBV28	NA	NA	TRBJ2-1	CASSLSPSGVEQFF	TGTGCCAGCAGTTTGAGCCCCTCAGGGGTTGAGCAGTTCTTC
TRBV4-1	NA	NA	TRBJ1-5	CASSQEINQPQHF	TGCGCCAGCAGCCAAGAGATAAATCAGCCCCAGCATTTT
TRBV14	NA	once	TRBJ1-5	CASSQGGSQPQHF	TGTGCCAGCAGCCAGGGCGGGAGTCAGCCCCAGCATTTT
TRBV5-4	NA	NA	TRBJ2-1	CASSATDYNEQFF	TGTGCCAGCAGCGCGACCGATTACAATGAGCAGTTCTTC
TRBV29-1	TRBD1	NA	TRBJ2-7	CSVKAGTGAYEQYF	TGCAGCGTGAAGGCAGGGACAGGAGCCTACGAGCAGTACTTC
TRBV7-9	NA	NA	TRBJ2-3	CASSSLVSDTQYF	TGTGCCAGCAGCTCCCTAGTCAGCGATACGCAGTATTTT
TRBV5-4	NA	NA	TRBJ2-1	CASSFDRYNEQFF	TGTGCCAGCAGCTTTGACAGGTACAATGAGCAGTTCTTC
TRBV4-1	TRBD1	NA	TRBJ2-7	CASSQPGQGSYEQYF	TGCGCCAGCAGCCAGCCGGGACAGGGGAGCTACGAGCAGTACTTC
TRBV30	NA	NA	TRBJ2-1	CAWSLAASSYNEQFF	TGTGCCTGGAGTTTGGCAGCATCCTCCTACAATGAGCAGTTCTTC
TRBV19	NA	once	TRBJ1-1	CASRTTGYTEAFF	TGTGCCAGTAGAACGACAGGCTACACTGAAGCTTTCTTT
TRBV19	TRBD2	NA	TRBJ2-3	CASSIWAGDADTQYF	TGTGCCAGTAGTATTTGGGCGGGAGATGCAGATACGCAGTATTTT
TRBV14	NA	NA	TRBJ2-7	CASSQDSSYEQYF	TGTGCCAGCAGCCAGGACAGCTCCTACGAGCAGTACTTC
TRBV30	NA	NA	TRBJ2-1	CAWAQAEQFF	TGTGCCTGGGCCCAAGCAGAGCAGTTCTTC
TRBV9	TRBD1	NA	TRBJ2-5	CASSSDRVVETQYF	TGTGCCAGCAGCTCCGACAGGGTTGTGGAGACCCAGTACTTC
TRBV2	TRBD1	once	TRBJ1-1	CASSEEGQGLEAFF	TGTGCCAGCAGTGAAGAGGGACAGGGTCTTGAAGCTTTCTTT
TRBV5-4	TRBD1	NA	TRBJ2-7	CASVPQGADYEQYF	TGTGCCAGCGTGCCGCAGGGGGCAGACTACGAGCAGTACTTC
TRBV13	NA	NA	TRBJ1-5	CASSSHRDLNQPQHF	TGTGCCAGCAGCTCCCACAGGGACCTCAATCAGCCCCAGCATTTT
TRBV11-1	NA	NA	TRBJ2-7	CASSLDVTPTYEQYF	TGTGCCAGCAGCTTAGATGTCACACCGACCTACGAGCAGTACTTC
TRBV9	TRBD1	NA	TRBJ1-1	CASSALQGAGAFF	TGTGCCAGCAGCGCCTTACAGGGGGCTGGTGCTTTCTTT
TRBV4-3	NA	NA	TRBJ1-1	CASSQVRLLSNTEAFF	TGCGCCAGCAGCCAAGTTCGTCTCCTGTCTAACACTGAAGCTTTCTTT
TRBV14	NA	NA	TRBJ2-1	CASSQVISGSSYNEQFF	TGTGCCAGCAGCCAAGTTATTAGCGGAAGCTCCTACAATGAGCAGTTCTTC
TRBV7-2	TRBD1	NA	TRBJ2-5	CASSLDRGRPQETQYF	TGTGCCAGCAGCTTAGACAGGGGGCGCCCCCAAGAGACCCAGTACTTC
TRBV5-4	TRBD1	NA	TRBJ1-2	CASSLEQGAPYGYTF	TGTGCCAGCAGCTTGGAACAGGGGGCTCCCTATGGCTACACCTTC
TRBV9	TRBD2	NA	TRBJ2-7	CASSVGGSSYEQYF	TGTGCCAGCAGCGTAGGCGGGAGCTCTTATGAGCAGTACTTC
TRBV21-1	NA	NA	TRBJ1-3	CASSKIQGVEWGGAGGNTIYF	TGTGCCAGCAGCAAAATCCAGGGAGTGGAGTGGGGTGGCGCGGGGGGAAACACCATATATTTT
TRBV2	TRBD2	NA	TRBJ2-1	CASSGLREGIYNEQFF	TGTGCCAGCAGTGGTTTGCGGGAGGGGATCTACAATGAGCAGTTCTTC
TRBV27	TRBD2	NA	TRBJ2-3	CASSRWGLAGTTDTQYF	TGTGCCAGCAGCCGCTGGGGACTAGCGGGAACCACAGATACGCAGTATTTT